This T cell receptor beta chain was found in a study of Ad26.COV2.S vaccination and SARS-CoV-2 variants (dated by TCRdb to the early 2020s). About the investigation overall: Donors in the vaccine arm were drawn from COV1001, a phase I-IIa trial of Ad26.COV2.S in healthy adults that was multicentre, randomized, double-blind and placebo-controlled. Investigators remained blinded to trial group allocation during experiments and outcome assessment. Trial participants were randomized into five groups of five: low-dose or high-dose Ad26.COV2.S given once or twice, or placebo on both occasions. Ad26.COV2.S was administered intramuscularly at 5 x 10^10 or 1 x 10^11 viral particles, either as a single shot or as two shots given 56 days apart. The specificity and breadth of SARS-CoV-2-reactive T cell receptors after Ad26.COV2.S vaccination were assessed by TCRbeta repertoire sequencing. The TCR-sequenced set comprised approximately 30 samples: some 19 Ad26.COV2.S vaccine recipients, 5 placebo recipients and 8 SARS-CoV-2 convalescent individuals. Study-wide conclusions, independent of this receptor: The study was not powered for comparison of responses between vaccine doses or regimens. Substantial breadth of spike-specific CD8+ and CD4+ T cell responses was reported after vaccination. Spike-specific TCR breadth was higher in Ad26.COV2.S recipients than in placebo recipients (P = 0.0014). Comparable non-spike TCR breadth was observed between vaccine and placebo recipients, consistent with only spike being contained in the vaccine. The authors noted that total T cell responses may have been underestimated by the TCR breadth and depth analyses.

Taken with the paper, the label for treatment or condition translates to: approximately 18 received Ad26.COV2.S at low or high dose, single or two shots; about 5 received placebo; per-sample allocation not given. For vaccine and placebo recipients, repertoires were sequenced using samples collected on day 63 after the first injection. Between 29 July and 7 August 2020, Cohort 1b enrolled about two dozen adults aged 18-55 years at one site in Boston, USA. Ad26.COV2.S was a replication-incompetent adenovirus type 26 vector that expressed a prefusion-stabilized SARS-CoV-2 spike protein derived from the original Wuhan strain. Comments on this clone: What this receptor recognizes is not known. No quality values exist for individual bases; no much larger clone is one base distant.

The immunoSEQ Assay was used to sequence TCRbeta CDR3 regions. After extraction, genomic DNA underwent amplification by bias-controlled multiplex PCR, followed by high-throughput sequencing. The paper's data handling went like this. To quantify the absolute abundance of each unique TCRbeta CDR3 region, sequences were collapsed and filtered. T cell fraction was estimated by normalizing TCRbeta template counts to usable DNA, which was measured by amplifying reference genes present in all nucleated cells. Repertoire TCRs were annotated as SARS-CoV-2-specific by exact matching of V gene, CDR3 amino acid sequence and J gene to a known reactive TCR set. The reference SARS-CoV-2 TCR set came from MIRA and was filtered for enrichment in COVID-19-positive ImmuneCODE repertoires, removing public or cross-reactive TCRs. Drawing on the MIRA antigens, annotated TCRs were analysed further at the level of specific ORF or position within ORF. Depth was the summed frequency of annotated unique rearrangements, while breadth was defined as annotated unique rearrangements over total unique productive rearrangements. Two-sided Wilcoxon rank-sum tests were applied when comparing TCR breadth between groups. Sourced from immuneACCESS, this table was stored by TCRdb with only in-frame sequences that have V and J called. A share of the clones is absent; for the studies checked, an unresolved V gene accounts for under half, and the remainder has no known explanation. V, J and clone size are those of that table, while D and trimming were read from the DNA. The table for this sample lists 440,000 or so clones; 90% of them were counted only once. The ten biggest clones cover around 4.5% of the sample.

This receptor was identified in a person aged 18-65 years who received the Ad26.COV2.S COVID-19 vaccine or a placebo. This material consisted of peripheral blood, taken in a trial of Ad26.COV2.S vaccine versus placebo.

The nucleotide sequence is given as TGCGCCAGCAGCCAGGAGGACAGGAGGGGTACGGAGACCCAGTACTTC. Its product reads: CASSQEDRRGTETQYF. Here the chain combines TRBV5-1 and TRBJ2-5; a weak D assignment points to TRBD1 (7 bases agree). CDR1 and CDR2 are drawn from the germline V gene: SGHRS, YFSETQ. Between the V and J ends, shortened by 4 bases and 5 bases respectively, the junction contains 21 bases. The CDR3 measures 16 amino acids from cysteine to phenylalanine. Only the CDR3 portion is preserved as DNA: 48 bases, with reading frame beginning at the first base.